These 27 T cell receptor beta chains came from one sample sequenced in a study of T cell responses to AZD1222 COVID-19 vaccine (dated by TCRdb to the early 2020s). What this sample's time point label stands for: baseline before first vaccination. Receptor amplification or capture employed the immunoSEQ multiplex PCR assay. Drawn from immuneACCESS, this table holds only the in-frame rearrangements with V and J called that TCRdb kept. Clones are partly lost; checked studies trace under half to an unresolved V gene and leave the rest unexplained. Present in this sample are about 150,000 clones, 94% of which were seen just once. The ten largest clones capture around 1.3% of the sample. This sample comprised peripheral blood, obtained on day 0 of AZD1222 vaccination. These receptors came from an adult in good health.

V gene TRBV4-1 combines with J gene TRBJ1-5, with D possibly being TRBD1 (6 bases). Germline CDR1 MGHRA, CDR2 YSYEKL. The CDR3 extends over 15 amino acids. The ends were cut back, 1 base at V and 1 base at J, with 8 bases in the middle. The chain's CDR3 is CASSQAGQSNQPQHF. In DNA, the CDR3 is TGCGCCAGCAGCCAAGCAGGACAGAGCAATCAGCCCCAGCATTTT.

The rearrangement joins TRBV5-4 to TRBJ2-1, with D perhaps TRBD1 or TRBD2 (5 bases each). The germline CDR1 and CDR2 sequences are SGHNT and YYREEE (reference sequence). The CDR3 sequence is 18 residues long. Trimming pared 0 bases from V and 6 bases from J, leaving 22 bases between. CDR3 in DNA: TGTGCCAGCAGCTTGGGGCCCACGGGACCCCCCTCTGCCAATGAGCAGTTCTTC. It yields the protein CASSLGPTGPPSANEQFF.

V is TRBV7-9 and J is TRBJ2-2; 7 positions match TRBD1. With 5 bases clipped from V and 1 base from J, the junction kept 7 bases outside the gene matches. Germline CDR1 is SEHNR and CDR2 is FQNEAQ (reference sequence). CDR3 length equals 16 residues. CDR3 in DNA: TGTGCCAGCAGCCGGACAGGACGTGGGAACACCGGGGAGCTGTTTTTT. Translating it yields CASSRTGRGNTGELFF.

The chain employs TRBV7-2 and TRBJ1-5, with a tentative D call TRBD1 (5 bases). V lost 4 bases and J lost 5, with 15 bases in between. This CDR3 contains 15 residues. The germline V gene encodes CDR1 SGHTA and CDR2 FQGNSA. The CDR3 loop is CASSSGRIGDQPQHF. CDR3 nucleotides: TGTGCCAGCAGCTCGGGGCGGATTGGCGATCAGCCCCAGCATTTT.

The J gene is TRBJ1-1, the V gene TRBV5-4, with a weak D call TRBD1 (6 bases). This CDR3 region has 14 residues. Trimming stripped 3 bases from V and 7 bases from J, with 16 bases between. Germline assignment: CDR1 SGHNT and CDR2 YYREEE (reference sequence). The CDR3 DNA is TGTGCCAGCAGCTGGCAGACAGGACCCTTTGAAGCTTTCTTT. This translates into CASSWQTGPFEAFF.

The chain uses TRBV4-1 and TRBJ2-5, with TRBD2 matching over 16 bases. V lost 7 bases, J lost 5 bases, and 10 bases stayed unmatched. This CDR3 comprises 17 residues. From germline, CDR1 is MGHRA and CDR2 YSYEKL. The CDR3 sequence: CASTPGTSGGAGETQYF. CDR3 sequence (DNA): TGCGCCAGCACCCCCGGGACTAGCGGGGGGGCCGGTGAGACCCAGTACTTC.

CDR3: CSASEGDTQYF. The CDR3 DNA reads TGCAGTGCTAGTGAGGGGGATACGCAGTATTTT. The chain recombines TRBV20-1 with TRBJ2-3; D assignment may be TRBD1 or TRBD2 (5 bases each). This CDR3 is 11 amino acids long. V shed 3 bases and J shed 6 bases, with 7 bases lying between them. Germline V gene sequence: CDR1 DFQATT, CDR2 SNEGSKA (reference sequence).

The chain employs TRBV18 and TRBJ1-3, with 8 bases that match TRBD1. After removal of 4 bases from V and 0 bases from J, the junction contained 20 bases not matched to a gene. The V gene's germline CDR1 is KGHSH and CDR2 LQKENI. The CDR3 consists of 21 residues. The CDR3 DNA follows: TGTGCCAGCTCACAGAATTCAGCGGACAGGGCAATCACCCCCTCTGGAAACACCATATATTTT. It is translated as CASSQNSADRAITPSGNTIYF.

Notes on this clone: The identical CDR3 is also encoded by other nucleotide sequences in the sample. This chain links TRBV5-1 with TRBJ2-5; 8 bases agree with TRBD2. The junction had 2 bases not matched to a gene; V was cut back by 1 base and J by 3 bases. The CDR3 covers 14 residues. Germline V gives CDR1 SGHRS, CDR2 YFSETQ. The CDR3 sequence is CASSLSGGKETQYF. CDR3 in DNA: TGCGCCAGCAGCTTGTCGGGGGGGAAAGAGACCCAGTACTTC.

J is TRBJ1-2 and V is TRBV28, with 8 bases identical to TRBD1. V lost 1 base, J lost 7 bases, and 11 bases stayed unmatched. This CDR3 spans 16 amino acids. Germline lookup yields CDR1 MDHEN and CDR2 SYDVKM. The CDR3 loop is CASSLYQTGAVSGYTF. CDR3 coding DNA: TGTGCCAGCAGTTTATATCAGACAGGGGCGGTGAGTGGCTACACCTTC.

This chain links TRBV5-4 with TRBJ2-1, with a tentative D call TRBD2 (6 bases). The ends were cut back, 3 bases at V and 5 bases at J, with 15 bases in the middle. CDR1 and CDR2 from the germline V gene are SGHNT and YYREEE (reference sequence). This CDR3 comprises 15 residues. CDR3 coding DNA: TGTGCCAGCAGCTACACCGGGACTCTGAACAATGAGCAGTTCTTC. Translating gives CASSYTGTLNNEQFF.

The genes are TRBV7-3 and TRBJ1-2; maybe TRBD1 (5 bases). Trimming stripped 5 bases from V and 2 bases from J, with 9 bases between. Germline values: CDR1 SGHTA, CDR2 FQGTGA. This CDR3 is 13 amino acids long. The chain's CDR3 is CASSPGRNYGYTF. The DNA for the CDR3 is TGTGCCAGCAGCCCGGGACGGAACTATGGCTACACCTTC.

This chain joins TRBV4-2 and TRBJ1-1, with a possible D match to TRBD1 (6 bases). The CDR3 covers 16 residues. Trimming left V 1 base short and J 1 base short, with 13 bases between. Germline V gene lookup returns CDR1 LGHNA and CDR2 YNFKEQ. The CDR3 DNA reads as TGTGCCAGCAGCCAAGGGACGAGGGGGAGGAACACTGAAGCTTTCTTT. Translated, it gives CASSQGTRGRNTEAFF.

CDR3 amino acids: CASSEFGGGQETQYF. The CDR3 bases are TGTGCCAGCAGTGAATTCGGGGGGGGACAAGAGACCCAGTACTTC. The chain links TRBV6-1 to TRBJ2-5; 8 bases agree with TRBD2. The CDR3 runs 15 residues. V trimming: 2 bases; J trimming: 2 bases; junction bases outside the gene matches: 4. The germline V gene has CDR1 MNHNS and CDR2 SASEGT.

The V call is TRBV5-1, the J call TRBJ1-2; the match to TRBD1 covers 9 bases. Germline V CDR1 and CDR2: SGHRS, YFSETQ. Losses at the gene ends were 4 bases for V and 3 bases for J; bases not matched to a gene: 7. This CDR3 comprises 15 residues. CDR3 nucleotide sequence: TGCGCCAGCAGCGGACGGACAGGGGCGGACTATGGCTACACCTTC. Translated, it gives CASSGRTGADYGYTF.

This clone was seen only once. The chain employs TRBV11-2 and TRBJ2-1, with unresolved D. The CDR3 spans 15 residues. Germline V lookup: CDR1 SGHAT, CDR2 FQNNGV. V lost 3 bases to trimming and J lost 0 bases, with 9 bases between them. Here the CDR3 reads CASSFQAVSYNEQFF. The CDR3 DNA is TGTGCCAGCAGCTTTCAGGCAGTCTCCTACAATGAGCAGTTCTTC.

The V call is TRBV5-1, the J call TRBJ1-1; 8 nucleotides match TRBD1. Per the germline V gene, CDR1 is SGHRS and CDR2 is YFSETQ. J gave up 4 bases and V 4 bases, and 6 bases lay outside the gene matches. This CDR3 is 14 amino acids long. DNA for the CDR3: TGCGCCAGCAGCCGGACAGGGACGTTCACTGAAGCTTTCTTT. It yields the protein CASSRTGTFTEAFF. Full variable domain (missing parts from reference TRBV5-1 and TRBJ1-1): KAGVTQTPRYLIKTRGQQVTLSCSPISGHRSVSWYQQTPGQGLQFLFEYFSETQRNKGNFPGRFSGRQFSNSRSEMNVSTLELGDSALYLCASSRTGTFTEAFFGQGTRLTVV.

V gene TRBV5-1 combines with J gene TRBJ1-2; 7 nucleotides line up with TRBD1. The CDR3 consists of 14 residues. V shed 0 bases, J shed 3 bases, and the junction held 2 bases outside the gene matches. Germline values: CDR1 SGHRS, CDR2 YFSETQ. This CDR3 reads CASSLARGDYGYTF. In DNA form, the CDR3 reads TGCGCCAGCAGCTTGGCCAGGGGGGACTATGGCTACACCTTC.

The chain recombines TRBV7-9 with TRBJ1-3, with D hard to call. This CDR3 spans 14 amino acids. Trimming stripped 8 bases from V and 0 bases from J, with 11 bases between. Germline CDR1 SEHNR, CDR2 FQNEAQ (reference sequence). As DNA, the CDR3 is TGTGCCAGCCTAGTGGAATCCTCTGGAAACACCATATATTTT. Translation: CASLVESSGNTIYF.

The chain uses TRBV4-2 and TRBJ2-6, with unresolved D. Per germline, CDR1 LGHNA and CDR2 YNFKEQ. The CDR3 runs to 15 residues. V was cut by 0 bases and J by 0 bases, with 3 bases left in between. The CDR3 spells CASSQEPSGANVLTF. The DNA of the CDR3 is TGTGCCAGCAGCCAAGAACCCTCTGGGGCCAACGTCCTGACTTTC.

The sample holds one count of this clone. The J gene is TRBJ1-3, the V gene TRBV18; D is undetermined. This CDR3 is 14 amino acids long. The V gene's germline CDR1 is KGHSH and CDR2 LQKENI. The V end lost 3 bases, the J end lost 0 bases, and 6 bases lay between the germline ends. The CDR3 nucleotides are TGTGCCAGCTCACCGAGGAGCTCTGGAAACACCATATATTTT. Encoded protein: CASSPRSSGNTIYF.

The chain links TRBV24-1 to TRBJ2-5; D may be TRBD1 or TRBD2 (5 bases each). With 7 bases removed from V and 7 bases from J, the gap between germline ends came to 9 bases. The CDR3 is 11 residues long. CDR1 and CDR2 (germline): KGHDR, SFDVKD. The CDR3 sequence: CATSYGGTQYF. In DNA form, the CDR3 reads TGTGCCACCAGCTATGGGGGGACCCAGTACTTC.

The gene calls are TRBV5-5 and TRBJ2-1; maybe TRBD2 (6 bases). Germline V gives CDR1 SGHKS, CDR2 YYEKEE (reference sequence). Trimming took off 4 bases at V and 0 bases at J, with 20 bases between the two ends. The CDR3 is 18 residues long. Here the CDR3 DNA reads TGTGCCAGCAGCGACTGGCTGCCGGGAGAGAACTCCTACAATGAGCAGTTCTTC. Translated: CASSDWLPGENSYNEQFF.

A single count supports this clone. The rearrangement links TRBV24-1 to TRBJ2-2; D perhaps matches TRBD1 (6 bases). Germline V CDR1 and CDR2: KGHDR, SFDVKD. V was pared by 3 bases and J by 7 bases, with 14 bases between. The length of the CDR3 is 15 residues. This CDR3 reads CATSDKGHSFGELFF. The CDR3 coding sequence is TGTGCCACCAGTGATAAGGGACACTCATTCGGGGAGCTGTTTTTT.

The CDR3 region has the DNA TGTGCCCGGGAGATCCCCCACGAGCAGTACGTC. It yields the protein CAREIPHEQYV. The V call is TRBV21-1, the J call TRBJ2-7; the DNA was not used to check the table's D call, TRBD2. TRBV21-1 is given as a pseudogene. The CDR3 covers 11 residues.

This chain joins TRBV3-1 (or the pseudogene TRBV3-2) and TRBJ2-3, with 12 bases lining up with TRBD2. V was pared by 3 bases and J by 5 bases, with 3 bases of the junction left unmatched. Germline V gene data show CDR1 as LGHDT and CDR2 as YNNKEL (reference sequence). This CDR3 region has 15 residues. CDR3 sequence (DNA): TGTGCCAGCAGCCATGGGGGACTAGCGGGAGATACGCAGTATTTT. This codes for CASSHGGLAGDTQYF.

The rearrangement links TRBV7-3 to TRBJ2-6; tentative D call: TRBD1 (6 bases). The V gene's germline CDR1 is SGHTA and CDR2 FQGTGA. The length of the CDR3 is 16 residues. Trimming pared 3 bases from V and 1 base from J, leaving 10 bases between. CDR3 DNA: TGTGCCAGCAGCTTGGACAGCTGGTCTGGGGCCAACGTCCTGACTTTC. Translation gives CASSLDSWSGANVLTF.